Below are 20 T cell receptor beta chains sequenced from a single sample in a study of T cells in Graves' hyperthyroidism and ophthalmopathy. RNA transcripts served as the template for amplifying TCR beta CDR3 regions. The TCR CDR3 first-round RT-PCR relied on the HTBI primer set. TCRdb re-called the multiplex PCR reads with MiXCR, one entry per CDR3 protein. Of about 300,000 distinct CDR3 sequences in the sample, 25% to 30% were seen once. The material sequenced was blood. The source of these receptors is a man aged 35 to 55 with Graves' hyperthyroidism that later progressed to Graves' ophthalmopathy.

This chain uses TRBV2 with TRBJ1-5; 7 bases map to TRBD1. CDR3 length equals 15 residues. Per germline, CDR1 SNHLY and CDR2 FYNNEI. The trim removed 7 bases at V and 3 bases at J, leaving 9 bases unmatched. The CDR3 protein is CASTPTTGSNQPQHF. CDR3 sequence (DNA): TGTGCCAGCACGCCCACGACAGGGTCCAATCAGCCCCAGCATTTT.

This clonotype was counted ten times or more. The rearrangement joins TRBV4-2 to TRBJ2-7; D unresolved. Germline lookup yields CDR1 LGHNA and CDR2 YNFKEQ. V was trimmed by 4 bases and J by 3 bases, leaving 10 bases between them. This CDR3 has 13 residues. CDR3 in DNA: TGTGCCAGCAGCCGCTCGGACGGCTACGAGCAGTACTTC. It encodes CASSRSDGYEQYF.

The rearrangement joins TRBV6-2 or TRBV6-3 to TRBJ2-5, with D unclear. V was pared by 2 bases and J by 4 bases, with 17 bases between. CDR1 MNHEY and CDR2 SVGEGT come from the germline V gene. The CDR3 totals 16 residues. The CDR3 bases are TGTGCCAGCAGTTACGGTCGTCAGCACGTTGGAGAGACCCAGTACTTC. Encoded protein: CASSYGRQHVGETQYF.

The V gene is TRBV5-1, the J gene TRBJ2-7; no reliable D call. Trimming stripped 2 bases from V and 0 bases from J, with 15 bases between. This CDR3 is 16 amino acids long. Per germline, CDR1 SGHRS and CDR2 YFSETQ. CDR3 region: CASSFGLGQLSYEQYF. The CDR3 nucleotides read TGCGCCAGCAGCTTCGGGTTAGGCCAACTCTCCTACGAGCAGTACTTC.

Many counts were recorded for this clonotype. This chain connects TRBV5-1 to TRBJ2-1; TRBD1 matches 11 bases. This CDR3 region has 15 residues. Unmatched junction bases numbered 2, after V lost 3 bases and J lost 3 bases. In germline, CDR1 is SGHRS, CDR2 YFSETQ. The CDR3 DNA follows: TGCGCCAGCAGCTCCGGGACAGGGGGCTACAATGAGCAGTTCTTC. Translated, it gives CASSSGTGGYNEQFF.

This clonotype was counted many times. V usage is TRBV11-2 and J usage is TRBJ1-6; maybe TRBD1 (5 bases). The CDR3 length is 14 residues. Trimming took 3 bases from V and 9 from J, leaving 12 bases between them. Germline V gives CDR1 SGHAT, CDR2 FQNNGV. The CDR3: CASSFAGYGSPLHF. The CDR3 DNA reads TGTGCCAGCAGCTTTGCAGGGTATGGTTCACCCCTCCACTTT.

This clonotype has at least ten counts. The gene calls are TRBV11-3 and TRBJ2-5, with 8 bases fitting TRBD1. The CDR3 is made up of 14 amino acids. V lost 5 bases to trimming and J lost 2 bases; unmatched junction nucleotides: 4. Germline loops: CDR1 SGHNT, CDR2 YENEEA. CDR3 in DNA: TGTGCCAGCAGCCACCGGACAGGGCAAGAGACCCAGTACTTC. Amino acids: CASSHRTGQETQYF.

CDR3 sequence reads: CASSYGGSQNGELFF. The DNA for the CDR3 is TGTGCCAGCAGTTACGGCGGGAGTCAGAACGGGGAGCTGTTTTTT. The chain employs TRBV6-5 and TRBJ2-2; 7 nucleotides match TRBD2. With V trimmed by 2 bases and J by 7 bases, 7 bases remained unmatched. The CDR3 totals 15 residues. Germline CDR1 MNHEY, CDR2 SVGAGI.

The V and J genes are TRBV6-1 and TRBJ1-1; 10 bases match TRBD1. Trimming cost V 5 bases and J 3 bases; bases outside gene matches: 9. The germline V gene has CDR1 MNHNS and CDR2 SASEGT. This CDR3 region has 16 residues. DNA of the CDR3: TGTGCCAGCAGTATCCGGGACAGGGGCCGAGACACTGAAGCTTTCTTT. Its protein product is CASSIRDRGRDTEAFF.

This clonotype was recorded at least ten times. The chain combines TRBV5-1 with TRBJ2-5; D might be TRBD2 (6 bases). The CDR3 totals 16 residues. In germline, CDR1 is SGHRS, CDR2 YFSETQ. Trimming left V 0 bases short and J 1 base short, with 13 bases between. The CDR3: CASSLVRGPPQETQYF. The CDR3 DNA sequence: TGCGCCAGCAGCTTGGTGCGGGGACCCCCCCAAGAGACCCAGTACTTC.

In this sample, this clonotype turned up many times. The chain carries TRBV7-9 and TRBJ2-7; TRBD1 agrees at 7 bases. Per the germline V gene, CDR1 is SEHNR and CDR2 is FQNEAQ (reference sequence). Trimming removed 2 bases from V and 0 bases from J; junction bases left unmatched: 7. The CDR3 runs to 16 residues. CDR3 amino acids: CASSLKPTGSSYEQYF. DNA for the CDR3: TGTGCCAGCAGCTTAAAACCGACAGGGAGCTCCTACGAGCAGTACTTC.

This clonotype was seen at least ten times. This chain uses TRBV29-1 with TRBJ2-2, with D perhaps TRBD2 (6 bases). Germline V gene data show CDR1 as SQVTM and CDR2 as ANQGSEA. V dropped 7 bases and J dropped 7 bases, with 16 bases sitting between them. CDR3 length: 13 amino acids. CDR3 DNA: TGCAGCGCGGCCGGGGGAGCGGGCGGGGAGCTGTTTTTT. Protein: CSAAGGAGGELFF.

Many counts were recorded for this clonotype. The chain carries TRBV12-5 and TRBJ2-2; D is unclear. Germline values: CDR1 LGHNT, CDR2 FRNRAP. There are 13 residues in the CDR3. The V and J ends lost 1 base and 1 base respectively, with 1 base between them. CDR3 sequence reads: CASGLGNTGELFF. DNA of the CDR3: TGTGCTAGTGGTTTGGGGAACACCGGGGAGCTGTTTTTT.

The V gene is TRBV12-3 or TRBV12-4, the J gene TRBJ1-1; maybe TRBD1 (5 bases). The CDR3 consists of 12 residues. V was clipped by 6 bases and J by 7 bases, with 12 bases between them. CDR3 sequence reads: CASRIWDGEAFF. The CDR3 coding sequence is TGTGCCAGCAGAATATGGGACGGTGAAGCTTTCTTT.

This clonotype was detected many times. This chain connects TRBV29-1 to TRBJ2-7, with D maybe TRBD2 (7 bases). V shed 4 bases and J shed 0 bases, with 13 bases lying between them. The germline CDR1 and CDR2 sequences are SQVTM and ANQGSEA. The CDR3 has 14 residues. CDR3 nucleotide sequence: TGCAGCGTTGTGAGGGGGGGTGGCTCCTACGAGCAGTACTTC. Translated: CSVVRGGGSYEQYF.

This clonotype was seen once. The chain has TRBV5-6 and TRBJ2-7, with TRBD1 matching over 8 bases. The germline V gene encodes CDR1 SGHDT and CDR2 YYEEEE. This CDR3 is 12 amino acids long. V dropped 0 bases and J dropped 10; count of bases not matched to a gene: 3. For the CDR3, the DNA is TGTGCCAGCAGCTTGGGAGACAGGGGCCAGTACTTC. The encoded protein is CASSLGDRGQYF.

The rearrangement joins TRBV18 to TRBJ1-3; D not certain. The CDR3 loop spans 15 amino acids. V lost 2 bases and J lost 2, with 10 bases in between. The germline CDR1 and CDR2 sequences are KGHSH and LQKENI. The CDR3 loop is CASSPRELAGNTIYF. CDR3 DNA sequence: TGTGCCAGCTCACCAAGAGAGTTGGCTGGAAACACCATATATTTT.

This clonotype was seen many times. Sequence at one end of the junction differs from germline and may be a read error. The chain uses TRBV7-7 and TRBJ2-2, with D perhaps given as TRBD1 or TRBD2 (6 bases each). The germline V gene encodes CDR1 SSHAT and CDR2 FNYEAQ (reference sequence). CDR3 size: 15 residues. The CDR3 nucleotides are TGTGCTAGCAGCTTCGGGGGCTTTAACACCGGGGAGCTGTTTTTT. It codes for CASSFGGFNTGELFF.

The chain couples TRBV12-3 or TRBV12-4 to TRBJ1-5; no clear D. Between the trimmed V and J ends, which lost 1 base and 6 bases, there was a span of 7 bases. This CDR3 is built from 13 residues. CDR3: CASSLGWSQPQHF. CDR3 sequence (DNA): TGTGCCAGCAGTTTAGGTTGGAGTCAGCCCCAGCATTTT.

V and J are TRBV6-2 or TRBV6-3 and TRBJ2-7; possible D gene TRBD1, 5 bases. Germline loops: CDR1 MNHEY, CDR2 SVGEGT. The CDR3 has 17 amino acids. V lost 2 bases and J 1 base, leaving 18 bases between the germline ends. The CDR3 bases are TGTGCCAGCAGTTACCCGTCGCAGGGCACCCAATCCTACGAGCAGTACTTC. Amino acid sequence: CASSYPSQGTQSYEQYF.